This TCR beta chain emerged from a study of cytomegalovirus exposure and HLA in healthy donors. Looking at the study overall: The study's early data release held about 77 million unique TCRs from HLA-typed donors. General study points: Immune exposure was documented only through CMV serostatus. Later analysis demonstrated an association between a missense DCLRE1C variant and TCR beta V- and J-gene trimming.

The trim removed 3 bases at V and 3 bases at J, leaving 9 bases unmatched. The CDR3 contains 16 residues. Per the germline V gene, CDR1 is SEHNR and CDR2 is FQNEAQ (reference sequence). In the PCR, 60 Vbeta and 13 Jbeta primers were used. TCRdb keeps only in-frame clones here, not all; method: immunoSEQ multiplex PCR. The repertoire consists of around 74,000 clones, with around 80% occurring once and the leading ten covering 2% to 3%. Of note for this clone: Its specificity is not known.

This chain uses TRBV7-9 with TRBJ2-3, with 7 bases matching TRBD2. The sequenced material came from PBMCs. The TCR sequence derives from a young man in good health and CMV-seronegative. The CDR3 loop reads CASSFSRLAYTDTQYF. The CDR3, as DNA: TGTGCCAGCAGCTTTTCCCGACTAGCCTATACAGATACGCAGTATTTT.